The 23 T cell receptor beta chains listed next were all sequenced from one sample in a study of T cells in Graves' hyperthyroidism and ophthalmopathy. The source material, RNA transcripts, was used to amplify TCR beta CDR3 regions. The TCR CDR3 first-round RT-PCR relied on the HTBI primer set. MiXCR, applied by TCRdb to the multiplex PCR reads, yields one record per CDR3 protein. The table has under 400,000 distinct CDR3 sequences, around 20% seen once. Sequenced: blood. The source is a woman between 50 and 59 years old with Graves' hyperthyroidism.

This clonotype was seen more than once but under ten times. The chain has TRBV27 and TRBJ2-4; D unresolved. With 3 bases removed from V and 7 bases from J, the gap between germline ends came to 7 bases. This CDR3 comprises 12 residues. CDR1 and CDR2 (germline): MNHEY, SMNVEV (reference sequence). CDR3 DNA sequence: TGTGCCAGCAGTTTGAACGGGAACATTCAGTACTTC. It yields the protein CASSLNGNIQYF.

Ten or more counts support this clonotype. V usage is TRBV7-8 and J usage is TRBJ2-1, with 9 bases fitting TRBD1. In germline, CDR1 is SGHVS, CDR2 FQNEAQ. J gave up 0 bases and V 4 bases, and 13 bases lay outside the gene matches. The CDR3 has 19 residues. The CDR3 nucleotides are TGTGCCAGCAGCTCGTTACAGGGGGCTTGGTTTTCCTCCTACAATGAGCAGTTCTTC. It is translated as CASSSLQGAWFSSYNEQFF.

This clonotype was picked up many times. The chain employs TRBV10-3 and TRBJ2-2, with 10 bases that match TRBD2. The CDR3 totals 15 residues. J lost 7 bases, V lost 8 bases, and 10 bases had no gene match. CDR1 and CDR2 (germline): ENHRY, SYGVKD. CDR3 sequence: CAILPSGGMNGELFF. CDR3 bases: TGTGCCATCCTCCCTAGCGGGGGAATGAACGGGGAGCTGTTTTTT.

V and J are TRBV2 and TRBJ1-1; D unclear. V lost 6 bases and J lost 0, with 14 bases in between. CDR3 size: 15 residues. Germline V gene lookup returns CDR1 SNHLY and CDR2 FYNNEI. CDR3 loop: CASRIPQTVNTEAFF. The CDR3 bases are TGTGCCAGCAGAATACCCCAGACGGTGAACACTGAAGCTTTCTTT.

This chain links TRBV7-9 with TRBJ2-5, with 10 bases fitting TRBD2. After removal of 4 bases from V and 4 bases from J, the junction contained 9 bases not matched to a gene. The CDR3 has 16 amino acids. Germline CDR1 reads SEHNR; CDR2 reads FQNEAQ (reference sequence). The CDR3 spells CASSYGSGRARETQYF. The CDR3 bases are TGTGCCAGCAGCTACGGGAGCGGGAGGGCCAGAGAGACCCAGTACTTC.

There are many counts of this clonotype. The rearrangement links TRBV20-1 to TRBJ2-7; TRBD2 matches 13 bases. V dropped 6 bases and J dropped 3; count of bases not matched to a gene: 5. CDR3 size: 14 residues. Germline-derived CDR1 and CDR2 are DFQATT and SNEGSKA (reference sequence). The CDR3 loop reads CSARTSGGIYEQYF. Here the CDR3 DNA reads TGCAGTGCGAGGACTAGCGGGGGTATCTACGAGCAGTACTTC.

This clonotype was counted many times. The chain is built from TRBV28 and TRBJ2-1; D unresolved. CDR1 is MDHEN, CDR2 SYDVKM, per germline. Between the trimmed V and J ends, which lost 1 base and 7 bases, there was a span of 17 bases. CDR3 length equals 16 residues. The CDR3 here is CASSLLAYSTKNEQFF. The CDR3, as DNA: TGTGCCAGCAGTTTATTAGCTTACTCTACGAAAAATGAGCAGTTCTTC.

This clonotype was counted many times. For the CDR3, the DNA is TGCGCCAGCAGCCCAGCCAGCAGGGCCACCGGGGAGCTGTTTTTT. It codes for CASSPASRATGELFF. The genes are TRBV4-1 and TRBJ2-2; tentative D call: TRBD1 (5 bases). The germline V and J ends were trimmed by 4 bases and 4 bases, with 13 bases remaining between them. Germline V gene lookup returns CDR1 MGHRA and CDR2 YSYEKL. The CDR3 runs to 15 residues.

This clonotype was recorded a few times. The J gene is TRBJ2-2, the V gene TRBV4-1, with unresolved D. The CDR3 has 11 residues. With 8 bases removed from V and 5 bases from J, the gap between germline ends came to 6 bases. CDR1 is MGHRA and CDR2 is YSYEKL in the germline V gene. The CDR3 sequence is CASEATGELFF. Written as DNA, the CDR3 is TGCGCCAGCGAGGCGACCGGGGAGCTGTTTTTT.

This sequence joins TRBV28 and TRBJ2-3; D unclear. The CDR3 runs 14 residues. V dropped 10 bases and J dropped 3 bases, with 17 bases sitting between them. Per germline, CDR1 MDHEN and CDR2 SYDVKM. CDR3 sequence (DNA): TGTGCCAACAGCCCCCCGGCTCGAACAGATACGCAGTATTTT. It codes for CANSPPARTDTQYF.

The chain joins TRBV5-1 to TRBJ2-6, with a tentative D call TRBD2 (6 bases). From germline, CDR1 is SGHRS and CDR2 YFSETQ. This CDR3 comprises 15 residues. Trimming removed 4 bases at V and 0 bases at J, with 8 bases between. The CDR3 spells CASSGGSSGANVLTF. The CDR3, as DNA: TGCGCCAGCAGCGGGGGGTCCTCTGGGGCCAACGTCCTGACTTTC.

This chain uses TRBV4-1 with TRBJ1-3, with D hard to call. V lost 1 base and J lost 0, with 16 bases in between. CDR1 is MGHRA and CDR2 is YSYEKL in the germline V gene. The CDR3 has 18 residues. DNA for the CDR3: TGCGCCAGCAGCCAAGTCTCCGTAGGGCCCCGCTCTGGAAACACCATATATTTT. Translated: CASSQVSVGPRSGNTIYF.

This clonotype was counted a few times. V gene TRBV19 combines with J gene TRBJ2-7; D possibly matches TRBD1 or TRBD2 (5 bases each). The CDR3 contains 14 residues. Looked up from germline, CDR1 is LNHDA and CDR2 is SQIVND (reference sequence). Trimming took 5 bases from V and 6 from J, leaving 17 bases between them. This CDR3 reads CASSPSPGFGEQYF. In DNA form, the CDR3 reads TGTGCCAGTAGTCCTAGCCCAGGGTTTGGCGAGCAGTACTTC.

This clonotype was recorded at least ten times. The chain uses TRBV7-6 and TRBJ2-7; 7 positions agree with TRBD2. The CDR3 totals 15 residues. In germline, CDR1 is SGHVS, CDR2 FNYEAQ. Losses at the gene ends were 0 bases for V and 3 bases for J; bases not matched to a gene: 5. CDR3 loop: CASSLASGHNYEQYF. CDR3 in DNA: TGTGCCAGCAGCTTAGCTAGCGGGCACAACTACGAGCAGTACTTC.

This clonotype was counted many times. The chain carries TRBV27 and TRBJ1-5, with unresolved D. V lost 5 bases and J 2 bases, leaving 13 bases between the germline ends. CDR1 is MNHEY, CDR2 SMNVEV, per germline (reference sequence). This CDR3 is 15 amino acids long. The CDR3 DNA follows: TGTGCCAGCAGTCCCCGCGCGGTCGGCAATCAGCCCCAGCATTTT. It yields the protein CASSPRAVGNQPQHF.

There are a few counts of this clonotype. This chain connects TRBV3-1 to TRBJ2-1; D call uncertain. Germline V gene data show CDR1 as LGHDT and CDR2 as YNNKEL (reference sequence). Trimming removed 4 bases from V and 8 bases from J, with 9 bases in between. The CDR3 contains 12 residues. Written as DNA, the CDR3 is TGTGCCAGCAGCCGGACCCTAGATGAGCAGTTCTTC. It encodes CASSRTLDEQFF.

This clonotype has a handful of counts. The chain uses TRBV10-1 and TRBJ2-3, with 9 bases that match TRBD2. Germline assignment: CDR1 WNHNN and CDR2 SYGVQD (reference sequence). V was clipped by 5 bases and J by 14 bases; unmatched bases: 11. The length of the CDR3 is 13 residues. The CDR3 DNA sequence: TGCGCCAGCAGTCCTTCTAGCGGGGTTGACATGTATTTT. This gives the protein CASSPSSGVDMYF.

This clonotype was detected once. This chain connects TRBV6-2 or TRBV6-3 to TRBJ1-2; maybe TRBD1 (6 bases). The CDR3 is 15 residues long. V dropped 2 bases and J dropped 2 bases, with 12 bases sitting between them. Germline loops: CDR1 MNHEY, CDR2 SVGEGT. The DNA for the CDR3 is TGTGCCAGCAGTTACGCGGGGGCCCTAAACTATGGCTACACCTTC. Translating gives CASSYAGALNYGYTF.

The table lists this clonotype with many counts. The J gene is TRBJ2-3, the V gene TRBV5-1; D possibly uses TRBD1 or TRBD2 (5 bases each). This CDR3 contains 15 residues. V lost 4 bases and J lost 4, with 16 bases in between. Germline CDR1 reads SGHRS; CDR2 reads YFSETQ. CDR3 nucleotide sequence: TGCGCCAGCAGCGGCGAATGGGGGATGGCAGATACGCAGTATTTT. Translating gives CASSGEWGMADTQYF.

This clonotype was found a few times. The rearrangement uses TRBV6-1 and TRBJ1-2, with D uncertain. Germline V lookup: CDR1 MNHNS, CDR2 SASEGT. The V and J ends lost 7 bases and 4 bases respectively, with 7 bases between them. There are 11 residues in the CDR3. The CDR3 DNA reads TGTGCCAGCATCCGGAGCTATGGCTACACCTTC. As protein: CASIRSYGYTF.

Regarding this clonotype: This clone may be a read error of a much larger clone one base away. The gene calls are TRBV7-3 and TRBJ2-1; D is tentatively TRBD1 or TRBD2 (5 bases each). The CDR3 covers 16 residues. Trimming pared 5 bases from V and 4 bases from J, leaving 18 bases between. From germline, CDR1 is SGHTA and CDR2 FQGTGA. The chain's CDR3 is CASSKLARTGYNEQFF. The DNA for the CDR3 is TGTGCCAGCAGCAAGTTAGCGAGAACAGGATACAATGAGCAGTTCTTC.

This clonotype has at least ten counts. V usage is TRBV20-1 and J usage is TRBJ2-4, with TRBD1 as a possible D gene (5 bases). The V end was cut by 5 bases, the J end by 8 bases, with 16 bases between. CDR1 and CDR2 from the germline V gene are DFQATT and SNEGSKA (reference sequence). This CDR3 has 13 amino acids. The CDR3 reads CSAPEAGIHIQYF. The CDR3 region has the DNA TGCAGTGCTCCAGAGGCAGGGATACACATTCAGTACTTC.

About this clonotype: A much larger clone sits a single nucleotide away, making a read error possible. CDR3 sequence reads: CASSLQQGANYSYTF. The CDR3, as DNA: TGTGCCAGCAGTTTACAACAGGGAGCTAACTATAGCTACACCTTC. The rearrangement joins TRBV28 to TRBJ1-2, with D perhaps TRBD1 (6 bases). Per germline, CDR1 MDHEN and CDR2 SYDVKM. This CDR3 is built from 15 residues.